This TCR beta chain comes out of a study of shared clonotypes between healthy human individuals. Broader study findings: Memory subsets had estimated richness that was generally smaller than that of naive subsets.

Germline-derived CDR1 and CDR2 are MGHRA and YSYEKL. Trimming removed 8 bases at V and 8 bases at J, with 18 bases between. The CDR3 spans 14 residues. Sequencing was performed with immunoSEQ multiplex PCR; in TCRdb, only in-frame clones are kept and a portion is missing. The data contain roughly 520,000 clones, 95% to 97% of them singletons. This clone came up a few times. Its antigen is undetermined. This chain uses TRBV4-1 with TRBJ1-4; TRBD1 might be the D (5 bases). The clonotype originates from a woman aged 30 to 39 in good health. The specimen sequenced was naive CD4+ T cells sorted from blood. The subset here: CD45RA+ positively selected. CDR3 sequence (DNA): TGCGCCAGCTCATCCCAGGGTGTAGGGGAAAAACTGTTTTTT. It is translated as CASSSQGVGEKLFF.